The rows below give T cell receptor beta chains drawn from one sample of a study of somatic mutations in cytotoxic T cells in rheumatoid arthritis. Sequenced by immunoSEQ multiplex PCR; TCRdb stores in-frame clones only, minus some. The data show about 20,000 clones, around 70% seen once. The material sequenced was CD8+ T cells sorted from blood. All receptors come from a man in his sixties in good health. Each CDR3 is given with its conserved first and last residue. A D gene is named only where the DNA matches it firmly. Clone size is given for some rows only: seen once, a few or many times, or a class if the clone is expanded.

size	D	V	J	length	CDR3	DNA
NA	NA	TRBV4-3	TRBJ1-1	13	CASSQDINTEAFF	TGCGCCAGCAGCCAAGATATTAACACTGAAGCTTTCTTT
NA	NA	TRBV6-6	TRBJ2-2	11	CASSLTGELFF	TGTGCCAGCAGTTTAACCGGGGAGCTGTTTTTT
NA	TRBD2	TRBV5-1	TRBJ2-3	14	CASREGGPADTQYF	TGCGCCAGCAGGGAGGGAGGGCCCGCAGATACGCAGTATTTT
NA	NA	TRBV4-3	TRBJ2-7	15	CASSQDPLATYEQYF	TGCGCCAGCAGCCAAGACCCACTAGCCACCTACGAGCAGTACTTC
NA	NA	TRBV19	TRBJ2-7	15	CASSIERGLAYEQYF	TGTGCCAGTAGTATAGAGAGGGGGTTGGCCTACGAGCAGTACTTC
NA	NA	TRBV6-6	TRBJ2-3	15	CASSWAGRSTDTQYF	TGTGCCAGCAGTTGGGCAGGGAGGAGTACAGATACGCAGTATTTT
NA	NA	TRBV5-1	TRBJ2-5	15	CASSLASDSQETQYF	TGCGCCAGCAGCTTGGCCTCGGACAGCCAAGAGACCCAGTACTTC
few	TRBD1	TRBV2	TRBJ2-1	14	CASSGGTGELEQFF	TGTGCCAGCAGTGGGGGGACAGGGGAGCTTGAGCAGTTCTTC
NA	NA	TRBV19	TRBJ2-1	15	CASSISGDNYNEQFF	TGTGCCAGTAGTATTTCAGGGGATAACTACAATGAGCAGTTCTTC
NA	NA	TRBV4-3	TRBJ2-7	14	CASSQWGWGHEQYF	TGCGCCAGCAGCCAATGGGGCTGGGGGCACGAGCAGTACTTC
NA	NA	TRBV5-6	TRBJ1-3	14	CASSFGGYGNTIYF	TGTGCCAGCAGCTTCGGCGGATATGGAAACACCATATATTTT
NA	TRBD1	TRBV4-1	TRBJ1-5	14	CASSQRQGGQPQHF	TGCGCCAGCAGCCAAAGACAGGGCGGTCAGCCCCAGCATTTT
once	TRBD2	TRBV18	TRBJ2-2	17	CASSPSTSGKNTGELFF	TGTGCCAGCTCACCATCGACTAGCGGGAAGAACACCGGGGAGCTGTTTTTT
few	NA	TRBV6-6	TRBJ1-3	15	CASLISGASGNTIYF	TGTGCCAGTCTAATATCAGGGGCCTCTGGAAACACCATATATTTT
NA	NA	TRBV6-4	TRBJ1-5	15	CASSDQGRANQPQHF	TGTGCCAGCAGTGACCAGGGGCGCGCCAATCAGCCCCAGCATTTT
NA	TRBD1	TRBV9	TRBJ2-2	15	CASSAGTGVGRGLFF	TGTGCCAGCAGCGCAGGGACAGGAGTCGGTCGAGGGCTGTTTTTT
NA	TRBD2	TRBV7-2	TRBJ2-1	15	CASSHSGSSYNEQFF	TGTGCCAGCAGCCATAGCGGGAGCTCCTACAATGAGCAGTTCTTC
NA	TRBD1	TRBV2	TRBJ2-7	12	CASGQVSYEQYF	TGTGCCAGCGGACAGGTCTCCTACGAGCAGTACTTC
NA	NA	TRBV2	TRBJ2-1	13	CASGRSPYNEQFF	TGTGCCAGCGGGAGGTCACCCTACAATGAGCAGTTCTTC
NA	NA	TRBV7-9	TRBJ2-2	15	CASSSTVRNTGELFF	TGTGCCAGCAGCTCGACAGTCAGGAACACCGGGGAGCTGTTTTTT
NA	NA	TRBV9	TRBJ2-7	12	CASSGSGYEQYF	TGTGCCAGCAGCGGGAGCGGGTACGAGCAGTACTTC
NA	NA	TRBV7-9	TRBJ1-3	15	CASSPSGPAGNTIYF	TGTGCCAGCAGCCCCAGTGGGCCAGCTGGAAACACCATATATTTT
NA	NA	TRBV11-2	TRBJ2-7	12	CASSPLGDEQYF	TGTGCCAGCAGCCCATTGGGCGACGAGCAGTACTTC
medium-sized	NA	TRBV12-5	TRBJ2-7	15	CASGLVLQGLYEQYF	TGTGCTAGTGGTTTGGTCCTGCAGGGCCTCTACGAGCAGTACTTC
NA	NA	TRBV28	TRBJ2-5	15	CASSEGGTYSETQYF	TGTGCCAGCAGTGAAGGCGGTACCTACTCTGAGACCCAGTACTTC
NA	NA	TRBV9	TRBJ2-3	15	CASSHRVGERDTQYF	TGTGCCAGCAGCCACAGGGTGGGGGAGAGAGATACGCAGTATTTT